Each of the 15 T cell receptor beta chains below was sequenced from the same sample in a study of cytomegalovirus exposure and HLA in healthy donors (dated by TCRdb to about 2017). Receptors were amplified or captured by the immunoSEQ multiplex PCR assay. As stored in TCRdb, this immuneACCESS dataset retains in-frame rearrangements with V and J assigned. A fraction of the clones does not appear; measured against another copy, unresolved V genes explain less than half of the discrepancy, and the remainder lacks a known reason. For this sample the table gives fewer than 150,000 clones, of which approximately 90% were detected only once. About 1.8% of the sample lies in the top ten. Material: PBMCs. The receptors were sampled from a man aged 18 to 30 in good health and CMV-seronegative.

The chain is built from TRBV11-3 and TRBJ2-7; 10 bases align to TRBD2. The CDR3 covers 19 residues. Looked up from germline, CDR1 is SGHNT and CDR2 is YENEEA. V lost 9 bases to trimming and J lost 4 bases; unmatched junction nucleotides: 24. The CDR3 DNA reads TGTGCCAGTAGTATCCGTAGCGGGAGGATCACGTCTTTTGTGTACGAGCAGTACTTC. This gives the protein CASSIRSGRITSFVYEQYF.

V gene TRBV20-1 combines with J gene TRBJ1-1; D is ambiguous. V dropped 4 bases and J dropped 5 bases, with 8 bases sitting between them. The CDR3 length is 11 residues. CDR1 is DFQATT, CDR2 SNEGSKA, per germline (reference sequence). As DNA, the CDR3 is TGCAGTGCTAAGAGGATGACTGAAGCTTTCTTT. It encodes CSAKRMTEAFF.

The chain recombines TRBV30 with TRBJ1-2; the match to TRBD1 covers 8 bases. This CDR3 has 15 residues. V lost 3 bases, J lost 4 bases, and 10 bases stayed unmatched. Germline lookup yields CDR1 GTSNPN and CDR2 SVGIG (reference sequence). CDR3 residues: CAWRYDGQGSYGYTF. CDR3 DNA: TGTGCCTGGAGGTACGACGGACAGGGAAGCTATGGCTACACCTTC.

The J gene is TRBJ1-2, the V gene TRBV6-1; D unresolved. The CDR3 consists of 13 residues. Germline loops: CDR1 MNHNS, CDR2 SASEGT. V gave up 2 bases and J gave up 5 bases, with 9 bases separating them. CDR3 protein: CASSESPRYGYTF. In DNA, the CDR3 is TGTGCCAGCAGTGAATCCCCCCGGTATGGCTACACCTTC.

The rearrangement links TRBV28 to TRBJ2-7; the D is unclear. The germline gives CDR1 MDHEN, CDR2 SYDVKM. V dropped 3 bases and J dropped 1 base, with 13 bases sitting between them. The CDR3 length is 15 residues. The DNA for the CDR3 is TGTGCCAGCAGTTTCCTCCCCCCAGGTTCCTACGAGCAGTACTTC. Its protein product is CASSFLPPGSYEQYF.

This chain's CDR3 is CASSAGAGEAFF. CDR3 DNA: TGCGCCAGCAGTGCTGGGGCTGGAGAAGCTTTCTTT. This chain connects TRBV10-1 to TRBJ1-1, with D maybe TRBD1 (5 bases). V was clipped by 4 bases and J by 8 bases, with 11 bases between them. Germline V lookup: CDR1 WNHNN, CDR2 SYGVQD (reference sequence). The CDR3 has 12 amino acids.

The rearrangement uses TRBV19 and TRBJ2-1; TRBD2 might be the D (6 bases). Germline values: CDR1 LNHDA, CDR2 SQIVND (reference sequence). The V end was cut by 10 bases, the J end by 10 bases, with 23 bases between. This CDR3 contains 14 residues. For the CDR3, the DNA is TGTGCCACTTCGTATGGAGGGAGATTAAACGAGCAGTTCTTC. This gives the protein CATSYGGRLNEQFF.

This chain joins TRBV6-5 and TRBJ2-3; 11 nucleotides match TRBD1. The trim removed 5 bases at V and 5 bases at J, leaving 3 bases unmatched. The CDR3 is 14 residues long. Germline V gene data show CDR1 as MNHEY and CDR2 as SVGAGI. For the CDR3, the DNA is TGTGCCAGCAGTCGGGACAGGGGGTTAGATACGCAGTATTTT. It yields the protein CASSRDRGLDTQYF.

This sequence joins TRBV28 and TRBJ1-1; D is perhaps TRBD1 (5 bases). The V gene lost 2 bases and the J gene lost 5 bases, with 21 bases spanning the gap. This CDR3 has 17 amino acids. Germline CDR1 MDHEN, CDR2 SYDVKM. The CDR3 is CASSLGRGNPRGTEAFF. The CDR3 DNA sequence: TGTGCCAGCAGTTTAGGAAGGGGCAACCCCCGGGGGACTGAAGCTTTCTTT.

The rearrangement joins TRBV5-1 to TRBJ2-7; 8 bases agree with TRBD1. Germline V gene data show CDR1 as SGHRS and CDR2 as YFSETQ. The CDR3 sequence is 13 residues long. V gave up 0 bases and J gave up 5 bases; unmatched junction bases: 1. The CDR3 sequence is CASSLDRGDEQYF. CDR3 nucleotide sequence: TGCGCCAGCAGCTTGGACAGGGGGGACGAGCAGTACTTC.

The rearrangement joins TRBV6-1 to TRBJ2-1; 9 bases map to TRBD2. The CDR3 consists of 15 residues. V shed 2 bases and J 9 bases; nucleotides not matched to a gene: 8. Germline values: CDR1 MNHNS, CDR2 SASEGT. The chain's CDR3 is CASSESAGGRGEQFF. The DNA for the CDR3 is TGTGCCAGCAGTGAATCGGCGGGGGGGCGGGGTGAGCAGTTCTTC.

The genes are TRBV7-9 and TRBJ1-6; D is unresolved. The CDR3 covers 13 residues. With 1 base removed from V and 9 bases from J, the gap between germline ends came to 7 bases. Germline CDR1 SEHNR, CDR2 FQNEAQ (reference sequence). The CDR3 coding sequence is TGTGCCAGCAGCTTAGGTCAGGCTTCACCCCTCCACTTT. It specifies CASSLGQASPLHF.

This clone turned up a few times. The gene calls are TRBV19 and TRBJ1-2; TRBD1 matches at 7 bases. In germline, CDR1 is LNHDA, CDR2 SQIVND (reference sequence). J gave up 4 bases and V 5 bases, and 7 bases lay outside the gene matches. CDR3 size: 14 residues. The CDR3 sequence: CASSQGGSGYGYTF. The CDR3 bases are TGTGCCAGTAGTCAGGGGGGTTCTGGCTATGGCTACACCTTC.

This CDR3 is CSVGGNHSYEQYF. The CDR3, as DNA: TGCAGCGTTGGCGGGAACCACTCCTACGAGCAGTACTTC. The chain has TRBV29-1 and TRBJ2-7; possibly TRBD2 for D (6 bases). Germline V gives CDR1 SQVTM, CDR2 ANQGSEA. The germline V and J ends were trimmed by 4 bases and 0 bases, with 10 bases remaining between them. The CDR3 spans 13 residues.

The genes are TRBV28 and TRBJ1-2, with TRBD1 matching 7 bases. The germline V gene encodes CDR1 MDHEN and CDR2 SYDVKM. The CDR3 consists of 14 residues. The V gene end was trimmed by 5 bases and the J gene end by 8 bases; junction bases not matched to a gene: 11. The CDR3 sequence: CASSLDLRGRGYTF. CDR3 sequence (DNA): TGTGCCAGCAGTCTAGATCTGAGGGGGCGCGGCTACACCTTC.